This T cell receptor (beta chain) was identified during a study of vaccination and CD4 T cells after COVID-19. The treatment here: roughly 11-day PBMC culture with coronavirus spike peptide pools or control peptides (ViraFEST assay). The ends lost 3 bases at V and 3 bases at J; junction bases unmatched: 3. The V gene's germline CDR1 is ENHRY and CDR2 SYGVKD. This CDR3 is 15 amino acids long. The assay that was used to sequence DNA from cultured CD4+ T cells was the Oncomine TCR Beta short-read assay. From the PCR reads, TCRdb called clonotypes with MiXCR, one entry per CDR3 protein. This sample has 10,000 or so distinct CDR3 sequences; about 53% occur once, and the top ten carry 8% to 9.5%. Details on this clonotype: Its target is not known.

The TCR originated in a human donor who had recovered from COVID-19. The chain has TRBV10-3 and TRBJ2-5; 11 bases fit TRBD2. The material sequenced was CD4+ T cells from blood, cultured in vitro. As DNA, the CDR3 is TGTGCCATCAGTGATGAACTAGCGGGGGAAGAGACCCAGTACTTC. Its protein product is CAISDELAGEETQYF.